The 13 T cell receptor beta chains reported below all come from one sample, sequenced in a study of PD-1 blockade in mismatch repair-deficient tumors. Repertoires were generated with immunoSEQ multiplex PCR, while TCRdb's copy carries only in-frame clones and drops some. The repertoire holds about 51,000 clones, with more than 75% as singletons. Here the sequenced sample was peripheral blood, taken 4 weeks after starting pembrolizumab. The receptor source for this set is an adult with mismatch repair-deficient cancer.

The chain employs TRBV9 and TRBJ2-1; TRBD2 aligns across 13 bases. CDR1 is SGDLS, CDR2 YYNGEE, per germline. There are 16 residues in the CDR3. Trimming removed 0 bases from V and 6 bases from J; junction bases left unmatched: 3. The CDR3 DNA sequence: TGTGCCAGCAGCGTAGCAGGACTAGCGGGAGCCAATGAGCAGTTCTTC. This codes for CASSVAGLAGANEQFF.

In DNA form, the CDR3 reads TGCAGCGCCTCAGGGGGATCGGGACAAGGCTCCTACAATGAGCAGTTCTTC. Amino acid sequence: CSASGGSGQGSYNEQFF. V is TRBV29-1 and J is TRBJ2-1, with 7 bases identical to TRBD1. This CDR3 has 17 amino acids. Germline assignment: CDR1 SQVTM and CDR2 ANQGSEA. Unmatched junction bases numbered 15, after V lost 7 bases and J lost 0 bases.

The chain links TRBV6-5 to TRBJ1-1; D might be TRBD1 (6 bases). Germline V gives CDR1 MNHEY, CDR2 SVGAGI. The CDR3 loop spans 14 amino acids. V shed 3 bases and J shed 5 bases, with 13 bases lying between them. Here the CDR3 reads CASSYGGGVTEAFF. The CDR3 DNA reads TGTGCCAGCAGTTATGGGGGCGGAGTAACTGAAGCTTTCTTT.

The chain is built from TRBV4-2 and TRBJ1-1, with D tentatively TRBD1 (5 bases). This CDR3 comprises 14 residues. V was cut by 2 bases and J by 0 bases, with 7 bases left in between. Germline-derived CDR1 and CDR2 are LGHNA and YNFKEQ. Written as DNA, the CDR3 is TGTGCCAGCAGCCAATTGACAGTGAACACTGAAGCTTTCTTT. Translated: CASSQLTVNTEAFF.

As DNA, the CDR3 is TGTGCCAGCCGGACTAGCGGAACCTACGAGCAGTACTTC. Protein: CASRTSGTYEQYF. The genes are TRBV6-5 and TRBJ2-7; 10 positions match TRBD2. The J segment lost 2 bases and the V segment lost 8 bases, leaving 3 bases of the junction unmatched. The germline CDR1 and CDR2 sequences are MNHEY and SVGAGI. The CDR3 spans 13 residues.

The chain is built from TRBV30 and TRBJ1-1, with D tentatively TRBD1 (5 bases). This CDR3 comprises 13 residues. Trimming shortened V by 2 bases and J by 7 bases, and 14 bases separated the two germline ends. Germline values: CDR1 GTSNPN, CDR2 SVGIG (reference sequence). Here the CDR3 reads CAWSPRGRLEAFF. The CDR3, as DNA: TGTGCCTGGAGTCCCCGGGGCCGACTTGAAGCTTTCTTT.

V and J are TRBV9 and TRBJ2-3, with 9 bases aligning to TRBD2. The CDR3 has 15 amino acids. V lost 0 bases and J lost 5; bases outside the gene matches: 4. Germline V gene sequence: CDR1 SGDLS, CDR2 YYNGEE. DNA of the CDR3: TGTGCCAGCAGCGTAGCTGGCGGGGGGGTAGATACGCAGTATTTT. Translating it yields CASSVAGGGVDTQYF. Full variable domain (rest looked up from reference TRBV9 and TRBJ2-3): DSGVTQTPKHLITATGQRVTLRCSPRSGDLSVYWYQQSLDQGLQFLIQYYNGEERAKGNILERFSAQQFPDLHSELNLSSLELGDSALYFCASSVAGGGVDTQYFGPGTRLTVL.

The chain combines TRBV5-6 with TRBJ2-1; 11 bases line up with TRBD2. The CDR3 runs to 15 residues. The germline CDR1 and CDR2 sequences are SGHDT and YYEEEE. V was pared by 2 bases and J by 10 bases, with 8 bases of the junction left unmatched. The CDR3 DNA sequence: TGTGCCAGCAGCTTTGGAACTAGCGGGAGATACGAGCAGTTCTTC. Amino acid sequence: CASSFGTSGRYEQFF. The complete variable domain, with remaining parts taken from reference TRBV5-6 and TRBJ2-1, reads DAGVTQSPTHLIKTRGQQVTLRCSPKSGHDTVSWYQQALGQGPQFIFQYYEEEERQRGNFPDRFSGHQFPNYSSELNVNALLLGDSALYLCASSFGTSGRYEQFFGPGTRLTVL.

The V and J genes are TRBV12-5 and TRBJ1-1; TRBD1 might be the D (5 bases). CDR1 is LGHNT, CDR2 FRNRAP, per germline. The CDR3 runs to 13 residues. V was clipped by 5 bases and J by 4 bases, with 11 bases between them. The CDR3 region has the DNA TGTGCTAGTGGTCGGGGGGGATCCACTGAAGCTTTCTTT. The encoded protein is CASGRGGSTEAFF.

The rearrangement links TRBV30 to TRBJ1-2; TRBD1 agrees at 7 bases. Germline V lookup: CDR1 GTSNPN, CDR2 SVGIG (reference sequence). The V gene end was trimmed by 6 bases and the J gene end by 4 bases; junction bases not matched to a gene: 5. The CDR3 is made up of 12 amino acids. For the CDR3, the DNA is TGTGCCTGCGACCGGGACAGCTATGGCTACACCTTC. It yields the protein CACDRDSYGYTF.

This chain connects TRBV7-2 to TRBJ2-1; TRBD2 aligns across 7 bases. The germline V gene encodes CDR1 SGHTA and CDR2 FQGNSA. V lost 8 bases to trimming and J lost 0 bases; unmatched junction nucleotides: 10. This CDR3 comprises 16 residues. Here the CDR3 reads CASLETSINSYNEQFF. The CDR3 bases are TGTGCCAGCTTGGAGACTAGCATTAACTCCTACAATGAGCAGTTCTTC.

The rearrangement joins TRBV19 to TRBJ2-2, with D maybe TRBD2 (5 bases). Per the germline V gene, CDR1 is LNHDA and CDR2 is SQIVND (reference sequence). V lost 3 bases, J lost 3 bases, and 8 bases lay in between. CDR3 length equals 14 residues. The CDR3 coding sequence is TGTGCCAGTAGTATGACTAAAGACACCGGGGAGCTGTTTTTT. Protein product: CASSMTKDTGELFF.

This clone was found a few times. This rearrangement joins TRBV9 to TRBJ2-3; 7 bases align to TRBD2. V trimming: 0 bases; J trimming: 3 bases; junction bases outside the gene matches: 4. Germline-derived CDR1 and CDR2 are SGDLS and YYNGEE. CDR3 length: 15 amino acids. This chain's CDR3 is CASSVGVGGTDTQYF. DNA of the CDR3: TGTGCCAGCAGCGTAGGCGTCGGGGGGACAGATACGCAGTATTTT.